This entry features one TCR beta chain sequence. Brentuximab vedotin exposure varied, and every patient relapsed after autologous stem cell transplantation. Patients showed best responses of complete response, partial response or progressive disease. This specimen belongs to a study of PD-1 blockade in classical Hodgkin lymphoma. Some clones are missing from TCRdb's copy, which holds only in-frame ones; the method was immunoSEQ multiplex PCR. The data hold about 93,000 clones, with 85% to 95% observed a single time. The CDR3 covers 14 residues. From germline, CDR1 is SGHNT and CDR2 YYREEE (reference sequence). V was shortened by 0 bases and J by 4 bases, with 10 bases between the two germline ends.

The rearrangement joins TRBV5-4 to TRBJ1-2, with D unclear. This specimen was peripheral blood mononuclear cells (PBMCs), taken before the second cycle of nivolumab. This TCR came from a human donor with classical Hodgkin lymphoma. The CDR3 loop reads CASSLGSVRYGYTF. The DNA of the CDR3 is TGTGCCAGCAGCTTGGGTTCAGTACGCTATGGCTACACCTTC.